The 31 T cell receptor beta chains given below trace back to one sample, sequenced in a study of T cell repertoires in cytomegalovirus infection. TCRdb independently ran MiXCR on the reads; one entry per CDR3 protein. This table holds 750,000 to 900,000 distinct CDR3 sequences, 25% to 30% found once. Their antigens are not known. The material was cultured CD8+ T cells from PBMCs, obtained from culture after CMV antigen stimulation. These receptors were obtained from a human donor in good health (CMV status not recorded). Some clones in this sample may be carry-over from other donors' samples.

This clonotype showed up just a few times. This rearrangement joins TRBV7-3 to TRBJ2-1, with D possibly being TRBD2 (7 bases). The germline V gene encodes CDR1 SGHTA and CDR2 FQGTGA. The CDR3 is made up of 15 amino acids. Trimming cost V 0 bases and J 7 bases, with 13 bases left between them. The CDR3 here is CASSLTQAGANEQFF. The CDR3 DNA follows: TGTGCCAGCAGCTTAACGCAGGCGGGGGCGAATGAGCAGTTCTTC.

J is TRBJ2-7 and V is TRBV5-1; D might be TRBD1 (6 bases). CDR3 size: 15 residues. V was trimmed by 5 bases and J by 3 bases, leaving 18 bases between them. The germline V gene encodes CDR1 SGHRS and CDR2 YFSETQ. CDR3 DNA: TGCGCCAGCAGTTCTGGACAGAATGGTTACTACGAGCAGTACTTC. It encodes CASSSGQNGYYEQYF.

This CDR3 is CASSLWGSHTEAFF. The CDR3 bases are TGTGCCAGCAGTTTATGGGGCAGCCACACTGAAGCTTTCTTT. The V and J genes are TRBV27 and TRBJ1-1, with a possible D match to TRBD1 (5 bases). The CDR3 has 14 residues. V was cut by 1 base and J by 3 bases, with 9 bases left in between. The germline CDR1 and CDR2 sequences are MNHEY and SMNVEV (reference sequence).

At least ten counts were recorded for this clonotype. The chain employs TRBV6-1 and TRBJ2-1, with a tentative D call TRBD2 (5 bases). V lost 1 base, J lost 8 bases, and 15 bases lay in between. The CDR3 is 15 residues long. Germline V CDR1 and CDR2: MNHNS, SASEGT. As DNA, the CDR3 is TGTGCCAGCAGTGAAGAGCCGGTGGACGGGGATGAGCAGTTCTTC. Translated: CASSEEPVDGDEQFF.

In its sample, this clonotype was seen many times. CDR3 DNA: TGTGCCAGCAGCCTAGGGGCTCCGGAGACCCAGTACTTC. Amino acids: CASSLGAPETQYF. This chain uses TRBV7-8 with TRBJ2-5; the D gene is possibly TRBD1 (5 bases). This CDR3 has 13 amino acids. V was cut by 5 bases and J by 5 bases, with 12 bases left in between. Germline V gene sequence: CDR1 SGHVS, CDR2 FQNEAQ.

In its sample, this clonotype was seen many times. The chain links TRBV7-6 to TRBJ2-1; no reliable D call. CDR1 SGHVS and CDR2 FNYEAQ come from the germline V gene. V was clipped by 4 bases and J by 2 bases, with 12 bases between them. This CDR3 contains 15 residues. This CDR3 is CASSSHINPYNEQFF. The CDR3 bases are TGTGCCAGCAGCTCCCACATCAACCCCTACAATGAGCAGTTCTTC.

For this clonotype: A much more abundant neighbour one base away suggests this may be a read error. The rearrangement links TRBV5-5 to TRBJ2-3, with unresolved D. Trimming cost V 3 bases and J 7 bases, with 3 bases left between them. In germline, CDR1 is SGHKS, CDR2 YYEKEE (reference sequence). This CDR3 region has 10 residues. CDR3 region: CASSSNTQYF. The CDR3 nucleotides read TGTGCCAGCAGCTCCAATACGCAGTATTTT.

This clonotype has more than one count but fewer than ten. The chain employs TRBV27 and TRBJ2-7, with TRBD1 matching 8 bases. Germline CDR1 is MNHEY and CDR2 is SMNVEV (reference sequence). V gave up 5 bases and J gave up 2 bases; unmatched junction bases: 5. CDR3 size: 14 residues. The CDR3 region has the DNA TGTGCCAGCAGTCCGGGACAGGAGGCCTACGAGCAGTACTTC. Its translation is CASSPGQEAYEQYF.

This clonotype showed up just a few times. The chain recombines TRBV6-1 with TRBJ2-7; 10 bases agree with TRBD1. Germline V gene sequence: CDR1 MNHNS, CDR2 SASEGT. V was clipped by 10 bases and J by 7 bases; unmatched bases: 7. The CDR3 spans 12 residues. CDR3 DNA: TGTGCCATCCAGACAGGGGGCAAGGAGCAGTACGTC. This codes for CAIQTGGKEQYV.

The CDR3 protein is CASPPDQGTEAFF. The CDR3 DNA follows: TGTGCCAGCCCACCAGACCAGGGCACTGAAGCTTTCTTT. This chain joins TRBV19 and TRBJ1-1; D possibly corresponds to TRBD1 (5 bases). The V end lost 9 bases, the J end lost 4 bases, and 15 bases lay between the germline ends. The CDR3 is made up of 13 amino acids. Germline values: CDR1 LNHDA, CDR2 SQIVND (reference sequence).

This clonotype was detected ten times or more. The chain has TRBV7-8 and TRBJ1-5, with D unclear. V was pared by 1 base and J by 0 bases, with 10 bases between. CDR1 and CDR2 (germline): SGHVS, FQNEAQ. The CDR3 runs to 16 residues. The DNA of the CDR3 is TGTGCCAGCAGCTTAGGAGTCAGCTATAGCAATCAGCCCCAGCATTTT. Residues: CASSLGVSYSNQPQHF.

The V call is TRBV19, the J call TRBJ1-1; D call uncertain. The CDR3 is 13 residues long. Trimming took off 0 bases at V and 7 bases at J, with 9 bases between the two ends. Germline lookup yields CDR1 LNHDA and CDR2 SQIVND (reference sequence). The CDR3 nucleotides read TGTGCCAGTAGTATAGATTTCCATCTTGAAGCTTTCTTT. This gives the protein CASSIDFHLEAFF. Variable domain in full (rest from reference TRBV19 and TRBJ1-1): DGGITQSPKYLFRKEGQNVTLSCEQNLNHDAMYWYRQDPGQGLRLIYYSQIVNDFQKGDIAEGYSVSREKKESFPLTVTSAQKNPTAFYLCASSIDFHLEAFFGQGTRLTVV.

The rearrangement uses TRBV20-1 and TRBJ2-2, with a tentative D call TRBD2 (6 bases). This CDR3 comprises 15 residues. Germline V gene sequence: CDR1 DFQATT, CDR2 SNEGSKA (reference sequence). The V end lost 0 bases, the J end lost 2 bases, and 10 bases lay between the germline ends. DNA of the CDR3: TGCAGTGCTAGAGATTGGGGGGACAACACCGGGGAGCTGTTTTTT. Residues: CSARDWGDNTGELFF.

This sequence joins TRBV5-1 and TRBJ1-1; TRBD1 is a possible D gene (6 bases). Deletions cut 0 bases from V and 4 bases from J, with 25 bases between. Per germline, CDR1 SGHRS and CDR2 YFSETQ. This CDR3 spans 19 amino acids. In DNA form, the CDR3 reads TGCGCCAGCAGCTTGGAGCCCCGGGACACCAGGAGAATCTCCACTGAAGCTTTCTTT. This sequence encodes CASSLEPRDTRRISTEAFF.

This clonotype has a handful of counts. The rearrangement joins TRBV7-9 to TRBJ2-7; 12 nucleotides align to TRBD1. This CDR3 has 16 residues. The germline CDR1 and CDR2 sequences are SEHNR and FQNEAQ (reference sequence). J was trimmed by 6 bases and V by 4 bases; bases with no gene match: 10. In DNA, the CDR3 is TGTGCCAGCAGCTCCCATAGGGACAGGGGGCGATCCGAGCAGTACTTC. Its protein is CASSSHRDRGRSEQYF.

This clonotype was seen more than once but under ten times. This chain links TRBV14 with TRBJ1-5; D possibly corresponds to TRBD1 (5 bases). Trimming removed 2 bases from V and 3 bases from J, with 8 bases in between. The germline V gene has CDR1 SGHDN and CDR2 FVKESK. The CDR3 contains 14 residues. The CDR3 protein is CASSQWGSNQPQHF. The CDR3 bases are TGTGCCAGCAGCCAATGGGGGTCCAATCAGCCCCAGCATTTT.

This CDR3 reads CASRGQGFNEKLFF. Here the CDR3 DNA reads TGTGCCAGCAGAGGACAGGGGTTTAATGAAAAACTGTTTTTT. This rearrangement joins TRBV27 to TRBJ1-4, with 9 positions matching TRBD1. V lost 6 bases to trimming and J lost 4 bases; unmatched junction nucleotides: 3. The length of the CDR3 is 14 residues. The germline V gene has CDR1 MNHEY and CDR2 SMNVEV (reference sequence). The variable domain in full, completed from reference TRBV27 and TRBJ1-4, reads EAQVTQNPRYLITVTGKKLTVTCSQNMNHEYMSWYRQDPGLGLRQIYYSMNVEVTDKGDVPEGYKVSRKEKRNFPLILESPSPNQTSLYFCASRGQGFNEKLFFGSGTQLSVL.

The CDR3 nucleotides read TGTGCCAGCGACAGACACTTGAACACTGAAGCTTTCTTT. It encodes CASDRHLNTEAFF. The rearrangement links TRBV12-3 or TRBV12-4 to TRBJ1-1, with D maybe TRBD1 (5 bases). The CDR3 totals 13 residues. Trimming removed 8 bases at V and 0 bases at J, with 10 bases between.

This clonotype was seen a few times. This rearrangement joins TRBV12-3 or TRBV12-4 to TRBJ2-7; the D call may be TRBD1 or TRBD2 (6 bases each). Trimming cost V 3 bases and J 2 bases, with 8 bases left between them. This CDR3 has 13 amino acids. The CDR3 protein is CASSFGGPYEQYV. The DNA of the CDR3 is TGTGCCAGCAGTTTTGGGGGGCCCTACGAGCAGTACGTC.

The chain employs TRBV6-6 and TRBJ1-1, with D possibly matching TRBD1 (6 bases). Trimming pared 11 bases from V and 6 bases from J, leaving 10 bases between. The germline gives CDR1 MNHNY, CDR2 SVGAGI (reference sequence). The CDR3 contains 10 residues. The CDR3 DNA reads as TGTGCCGCGGGGGGCTCTGAAGCTTTCTTT. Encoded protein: CAAGGSEAFF.

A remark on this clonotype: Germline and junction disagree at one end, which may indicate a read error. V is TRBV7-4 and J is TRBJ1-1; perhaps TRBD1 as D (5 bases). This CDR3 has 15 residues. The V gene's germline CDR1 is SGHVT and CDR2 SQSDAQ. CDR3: CASSLAGSRVTKAFF. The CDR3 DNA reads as TGTGCCAGCAGCTTAGCAGGGAGCAGGGTCACTAAAGCTTTCTTT. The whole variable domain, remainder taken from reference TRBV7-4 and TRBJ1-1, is GAGVSQSPRYKVAKRGRDVALRCDSISGHVTLYWYRQTLGQGSEVLTYSQSDAQRDKSGRPSGRFSAERPERSVSTLKIQRTEQGDSAVYLCASSLAGSRVTKAFFGQGTRLTVV.

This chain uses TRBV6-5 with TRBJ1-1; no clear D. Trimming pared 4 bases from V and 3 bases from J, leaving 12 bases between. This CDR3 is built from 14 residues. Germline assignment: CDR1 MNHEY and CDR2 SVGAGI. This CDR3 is CASSSNNLDTEAFF. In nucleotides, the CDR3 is TGTGCCAGCAGTTCAAATAACTTGGACACTGAAGCTTTCTTT.

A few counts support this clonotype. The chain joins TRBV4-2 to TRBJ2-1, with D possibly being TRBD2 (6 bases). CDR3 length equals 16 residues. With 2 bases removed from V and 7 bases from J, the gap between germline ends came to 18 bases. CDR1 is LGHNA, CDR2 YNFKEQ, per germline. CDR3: CASSQFTSPPGNEQFF. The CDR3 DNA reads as TGTGCCAGCAGCCAATTTACTAGCCCACCGGGGAATGAGCAGTTCTTC.

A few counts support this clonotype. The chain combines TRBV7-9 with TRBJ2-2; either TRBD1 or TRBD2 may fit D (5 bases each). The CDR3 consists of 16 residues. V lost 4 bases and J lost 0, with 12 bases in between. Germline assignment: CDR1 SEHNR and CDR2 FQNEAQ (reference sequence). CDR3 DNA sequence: TGTGCCAGCAGCTCCTGGGAGACAGCGAACACCGGGGAGCTGTTTTTT. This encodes CASSSWETANTGELFF.

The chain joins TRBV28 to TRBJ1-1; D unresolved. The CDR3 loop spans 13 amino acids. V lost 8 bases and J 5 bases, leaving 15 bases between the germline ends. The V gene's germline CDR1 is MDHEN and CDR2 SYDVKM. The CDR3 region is CASLGMGETEAFF. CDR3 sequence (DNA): TGTGCCAGCCTGGGGATGGGAGAGACTGAAGCTTTCTTT.

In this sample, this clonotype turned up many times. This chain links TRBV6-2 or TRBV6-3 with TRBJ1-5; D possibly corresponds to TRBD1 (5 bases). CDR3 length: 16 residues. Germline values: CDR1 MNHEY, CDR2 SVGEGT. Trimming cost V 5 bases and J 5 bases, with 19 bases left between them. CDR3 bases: TGTGCCAGCAGTCACTTCGCGACAGCGCCGGATCAGCCCCAGCATTTT. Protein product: CASSHFATAPDQPQHF.

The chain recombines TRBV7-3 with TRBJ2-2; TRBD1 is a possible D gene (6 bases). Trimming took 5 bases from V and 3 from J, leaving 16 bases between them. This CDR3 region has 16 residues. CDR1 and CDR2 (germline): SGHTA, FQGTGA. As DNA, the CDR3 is TGTGCCAGCAGCACAGGGCCCTATAGAGACACCGGGGAGCTGTTTTTT. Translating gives CASSTGPYRDTGELFF.

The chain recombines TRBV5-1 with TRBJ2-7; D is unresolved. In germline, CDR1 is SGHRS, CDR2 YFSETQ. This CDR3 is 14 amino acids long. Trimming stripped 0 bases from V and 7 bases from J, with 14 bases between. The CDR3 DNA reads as TGCGCCAGCAGCTTGGGCGGACCTCAGAGGGAGCAGTACTTC. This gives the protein CASSLGGPQREQYF.

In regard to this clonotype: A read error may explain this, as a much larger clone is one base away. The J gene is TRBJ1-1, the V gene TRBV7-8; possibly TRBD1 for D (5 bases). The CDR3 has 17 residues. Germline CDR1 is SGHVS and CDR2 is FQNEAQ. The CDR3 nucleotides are TGTGCCAGCAGCAGACCCGGGGCCACAATTTTGAAGACTGAAGCTTTCTTT. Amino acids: CASSRPGATILKTEAFF.

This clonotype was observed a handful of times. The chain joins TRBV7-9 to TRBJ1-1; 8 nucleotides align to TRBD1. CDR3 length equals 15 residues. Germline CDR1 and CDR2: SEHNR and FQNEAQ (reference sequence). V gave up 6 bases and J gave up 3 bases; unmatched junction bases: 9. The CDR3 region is CASSQTGEKDTEAFF. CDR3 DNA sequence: TGTGCCAGCAGTCAGACAGGGGAAAAAGACACTGAAGCTTTCTTT.

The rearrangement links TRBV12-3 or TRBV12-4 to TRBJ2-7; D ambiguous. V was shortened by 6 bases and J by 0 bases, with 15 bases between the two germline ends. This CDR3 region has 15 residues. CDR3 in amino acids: CASSLRGGTSYEQYF. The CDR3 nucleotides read TGTGCCAGCAGCCTCCGTGGTGGTACCTCCTACGAGCAGTACTTC.